The 8 T cell receptor beta chains reported below all come from one sample, sequenced in a study of T cells in Graves' hyperthyroidism and ophthalmopathy. Researchers amplified the TCR beta CDR3 regions from RNA transcripts. The HTBI primer set drove a first-round RT-PCR of the TCR CDR3. TCRdb processed the multiplex PCR reads anew with MiXCR; each CDR3 protein has one entry. The repertoire holds hundreds of thousands of distinct CDR3 sequences, with about 13% as singletons. The sequenced sample was blood. Every receptor here comes from a woman aged 18 to 35 with Graves' hyperthyroidism.

This clonotype was observed many times. V usage is TRBV14 and J usage is TRBJ2-5; D unresolved. V was clipped by 0 bases and J by 4 bases, with 15 bases between them. The CDR3 length is 16 residues. CDR1 is SGHDN and CDR2 is FVKESK in the germline V gene. The CDR3 reads CASSQEVHVRLETQYF. The CDR3 DNA is TGTGCCAGCAGCCAAGAGGTTCACGTGCGGCTAGAGACCCAGTACTTC.

This rearrangement joins TRBV19 to TRBJ1-5, with 8 bases matching TRBD1. CDR1 is LNHDA and CDR2 is SQIVND in the germline V gene (reference sequence). The V gene end was trimmed by 2 bases and the J gene end by 6 bases; junction bases not matched to a gene: 3. CDR3 length: 14 amino acids. CDR3 DNA: TGTGCCAGTAGTATAACAGGGGGGGGTCAGCCCCAGCATTTT. It specifies CASSITGGGQPQHF.

The genes are TRBV6-1 and TRBJ2-1; 12 bases line up with TRBD2. V dropped 5 bases and J dropped 4; count of bases not matched to a gene: 6. The CDR3 contains 16 residues. In germline, CDR1 is MNHNS, CDR2 SASEGT. The CDR3 region is CASSPETSGRYNEQFF. The CDR3 DNA sequence: TGTGCCAGCAGTCCCGAGACTAGCGGGAGATACAATGAGCAGTTCTTC.

The rearrangement links TRBV7-8 to TRBJ2-2, with 7 bases that match TRBD1. With V trimmed by 1 base and J by 3 bases, 14 bases remained unmatched. Germline CDR1 reads SGHVS; CDR2 reads FQNEAQ. The CDR3 consists of 19 residues. This CDR3 reads CASSLDRGSGGFDTGELFF. The CDR3 DNA reads as TGTGCCAGCAGCTTAGATAGAGGTTCAGGGGGTTTTGACACCGGGGAGCTGTTTTTT.

The J gene is TRBJ2-2, the V gene TRBV7-2, with 10 bases matching TRBD1. The CDR3 length is 16 residues. V was clipped by 5 bases and J by 0 bases; unmatched bases: 3. Germline values: CDR1 SGHTA, CDR2 FQGNSA. The CDR3 DNA is TGTGCCAGCAGCCCCGGGACAGGGGCGAACACCGGGGAGCTGTTTTTT. It yields the protein CASSPGTGANTGELFF. The whole variable domain, remainder taken from reference TRBV7-2 and TRBJ2-2, is GAGVSQSPSNKVTEKGKDVELRCDPISGHTALYWYRQSLGQGLEFLIYFQGNSAPDKSGLPSDRFSAERTGGSVSTLTIQRTQQEDSAVYLCASSPGTGANTGELFFGEGSRLTVL.

Turning to this clonotype: One end of the junction is discordant with germline, which a read error may explain. This sequence joins TRBV19 and TRBJ1-1; no definite D call. This CDR3 is 14 amino acids long. Germline assignment: CDR1 LNHDA and CDR2 SQIVND (reference sequence). The CDR3 region has the DNA TGTGCCAGTAGTTTAGATTGGGTTGTCTCCGAAGCTTTCTTT. The encoded protein is CASSLDWVVSEAFF.

This clonotype has a count of ten or more. This chain connects TRBV28 to TRBJ1-1; D uncertain. In germline, CDR1 is MDHEN, CDR2 SYDVKM. The CDR3 is made up of 16 amino acids. Trimming pared 4 bases from V and 1 base from J, leaving 16 bases between. The chain's CDR3 is CASSSPSWRGNTEAFF. DNA for the CDR3: TGTGCCAGCAGTTCCCCCAGCTGGCGGGGGAACACTGAAGCTTTCTTT.

This clonotype has ten or more counts. The chain is built from TRBV7-9 and TRBJ2-3; 9 nucleotides line up with TRBD1. J gave up 4 bases and V 4 bases, and 3 bases lay outside the gene matches. Germline values: CDR1 SEHNR, CDR2 FQNEAQ (reference sequence). The CDR3 is 14 residues long. CDR3 sequence: CASSWDRVSDTQYF. In DNA form, the CDR3 reads TGTGCCAGCAGCTGGGACAGGGTTTCAGATACGCAGTATTTT.